This is a list of T cell receptor beta chains from one sample in a study of blood T cell repertoires in COVID-19. The protocol was immunoSEQ multiplex PCR, while the TCRdb copy is restricted to in-frame clones and leaves out a portion. Counted here are around 160,000 clones, about nine tenths occurring once; the ten biggest clones make up approximately 3.8%. Sequenced material: PBMCs or T cells enriched from blood (not recorded which). Receptors were obtained from a woman between 40 and 50 years old who had been exposed to COVID-19. CDR3s include the opening cysteine and the closing phenylalanine or tryptophan. Fields, in order: J gene, V gene, D gene, clone size, CDR3 DNA, CDR3 protein. D genes are given only for firm matches. Clone sizes are given selectively: once, few, many, or a class where the clone is expanded.

TRBJ1-5,TRBV6-6,.,.,TGTGCCAGCAGATGGGAGAAGGGAGGCAATCAGCCCCAGCATTTT,CASRWEKGGNQPQHF
TRBJ2-7,TRBV27,TRBD2,.,TGTGCCAGCAGAAGACTAGCGGGAGGGTACGAGCAGTACTTC,CASRRLAGGYEQYF
TRBJ1-6,TRBV14,TRBD1,.,TGTGCCAGCAGCCGCAGGACAGGGCACCGTAATTCACCCCTCCACTTT,CASSRRTGHRNSPLHF
TRBJ2-3,TRBV7-3,.,once,TGTGCCAGCAGCCCCCCAGGGGATACGCAGTATTTT,CASSPPGDTQYF
TRBJ1-5,TRBV6-1,.,.,TGTGCCAGCAGTGAAGATGCGGATTTTACCCAGCCCCAGCATTTT,CASSEDADFTQPQHF
TRBJ1-5,TRBV28,TRBD1,.,TGTGCCAGCAGGGCGGGGGGGACAGGCAATCAGCCCCAGCATTTT,CASRAGGTGNQPQHF
TRBJ1-4,TRBV28,.,.,TGTGCCAGCCAAACAGGGTACAAACTGTTTTTT,CASQTGYKLFF
TRBJ2-2,TRBV7-3,.,.,TGTGCCAGCAGCCGGACAGACGGGGGGGAGCTGTTTTTT,CASSRTDGGELFF
TRBJ1-5,TRBV4-2,.,.,TGTGCCAGCAGCCAAAATTCCCCTGAGACAGGCAATCAGCCCCAGCATTTT,CASSQNSPETGNQPQHF
TRBJ1-3,TRBV9,.,.,TGTGCCAGCAGCGTACTCCCAATCTCGGGGGGCCCTAGCTCTGGAAACACCATATATTTT,CASSVLPISGGPSSGNTIYF
TRBJ2-5,TRBV12-3/TRBV12-4,.,.,TGTGCCAGCAAAACCCTCGGAGAAGAGACCCAGTACTTC,CASKTLGEETQYF
TRBJ1-5,TRBV10-3,.,.,TGTGCCACCCCCTCTGGCGGTCAGCCCCAGCATTTT,CATPSGGQPQHF
TRBJ2-1,TRBV3-1/TRBV3-2,TRBD2,.,TGTGCCAGCAGCCAAGTCCCTAGCGGGGCCGACAATGAGCAGTTCTTC,CASSQVPSGADNEQFF
TRBJ2-5,TRBV6-1,.,.,TGTGCCAGCAGTGAGAACGTATTTTCAGGAGAGACCCAGTACTTC,CASSENVFSGETQYF
TRBJ1-3,TRBV2,TRBD1,.,TGTGCCAGCAGAACGGGACAGGGGGCAAACACCATATATTTT,CASRTGQGANTIYF
TRBJ2-4,TRBV28,.,.,TGTGCCAGCAGCTCACCGGGAACACAAAACATTCAGTACTTC,CASSSPGTQNIQYF
TRBJ2-1,TRBV6-2/TRBV6-3,.,once,TGTGCCAGCAGTTCCGGACCGGGGATCTACAATGAGCAGTTCTTC,CASSSGPGIYNEQFF
TRBJ1-2,TRBV6-1,.,.,TGTGCCAGCAGTGACAGGTCTGATGGCTACACCTTC,CASSDRSDGYTF
TRBJ1-1,TRBV10-3,.,.,TGTGCCATCATCGGGGGGCCAGGCACTGAAGCTTTCTTT,CAIIGGPGTEAFF
TRBJ1-3,TRBV19,.,once,TGTGCCAGTAGTATTGCGGATTCTGGAAACACCATATATTTT,CASSIADSGNTIYF
TRBJ2-1,TRBV4-3,.,.,TGCGCCAGCAGCCAAGACACAGGATACAATGAGCAGTTCTTC,CASSQDTGYNEQFF
TRBJ1-2,TRBV3-1/TRBV3-2,.,.,TGTGCCAGCAGCCTCCTCGCGGGCAGGGAGGCCGGCTACACCTTC,CASSLLAGREAGYTF
TRBJ2-7,TRBV5-1,.,.,TGCGCCAGCAGCTTGACGGACAAATACGAGCAGTACTTC,CASSLTDKYEQYF
TRBJ2-1,TRBV19,.,.,TGTGCCAGTATTCGAAAGGGGGGGGTAGAGCAGTTCTTC,CASIRKGGVEQFF
TRBJ2-1,TRBV5-1,.,.,TGCGCCAGCAGCGGTGGGGCAGGGAACGGGCGGGACGTCGAGCAGTTCTTC,CASSGGAGNGRDVEQFF
TRBJ2-3,TRBV27,TRBD2,.,TGTGCCAGCAGTCATAGACTAGCGGGGGGGGCCGGGTACCGCACAGATACGCAGTATTTT,CASSHRLAGGAGYRTDTQYF
TRBJ1-2,TRBV18,.,.,TGTGCCAGCTCAACTACCGGCAACCCTTCCTATGGCTACACCTTC,CASSTTGNPSYGYTF
TRBJ1-1,TRBV3-1/TRBV3-2,.,.,TGTGCCAGCAGCCAAGCCGGCGGTGAAGCTTTCTTT,CASSQAGGEAFF
TRBJ1-5,TRBV28,.,.,TGTGCCAGCAGGCGCGGCGGGGGAAGTGTTCAGCCCCAGCATTTT,CASRRGGGSVQPQHF
TRBJ2-2,TRBV7-2,TRBD2,.,TGTGCCAGCAGCCTAAGGACTAGCGGGAGGGGAAACACCGGGGAGCTGTTTTTT,CASSLRTSGRGNTGELFF
TRBJ2-3,TRBV5-1,.,.,TGCGCCAGCAGCACCTTAACGGCAGATACGCAGTATTTT,CASSTLTADTQYF
TRBJ1-2,TRBV7-9,.,.,TGTGCCAGCAGCTTAACAGGTCGGCAGAACTATGGCTACACCTTC,CASSLTGRQNYGYTF
TRBJ2-7,TRBV19,.,.,TGTGCCAGTAGTCGATGGCAGGGGCTCACCTACGAGCAGTACTTC,CASSRWQGLTYEQYF
TRBJ1-3,TRBV11-2,.,.,TGTGCCAGCAGCTTAGTAGGACAGTCTGGAAACACCATATATTTT,CASSLVGQSGNTIYF
TRBJ1-3,TRBV27,.,.,TGTGCCAGCAGTTTCGTGGGGGGTGGAAACACCATATATTTT,CASSFVGGGNTIYF
TRBJ1-1,TRBV10-3,.,few,TGTGCCATCAGGCAAAACAGAGACACTGAAGCTTTCTTT,CAIRQNRDTEAFF
TRBJ1-1,TRBV2,TRBD1,once,TGTGCCAGCAGTGGACAGGGGACGAACACTGAAGCTTTCTTT,CASSGQGTNTEAFF
TRBJ2-7,TRBV3-1/TRBV3-2,TRBD1,.,TGTGCCAGCAGCCAAATACAGGGGTCGGCCTACGAGCAGTACTTC,CASSQIQGSAYEQYF
TRBJ2-1,TRBV3-1/TRBV3-2,TRBD2,.,TGTGCCAGCAGCCAAGATCGAGCGGCGGGGGGCCCCTACTCCTACAATGAGCAGTTCTTC,CASSQDRAAGGPYSYNEQFF
TRBJ1-2,TRBV12-3/TRBV12-4,.,.,TGTGCCAGCAGTTTGAACAGGGAGGGCTACACCTTC,CASSLNREGYTF
TRBJ2-2,TRBV12-3/TRBV12-4,.,few,TGTGCCAGCAGTTTAAAGGGGACCGGGGAGCTGTTTTTT,CASSLKGTGELFF
TRBJ1-5,TRBV2,.,.,TGTGCCAGCAGTGAACGCGGGCCCCAGCATTTT,CASSERGPQHF
TRBJ2-1,TRBV4-2,TRBD1,.,TGTGCCAGCAGCCAGCTAGGGACAGGCCCAAATGAGCAGTTCTTC,CASSQLGTGPNEQFF
TRBJ1-4,TRBV7-6,.,.,TGTGCCAGCAGCTTAGCGGGCAGGATTGATGAAAAACTGTTTTTT,CASSLAGRIDEKLFF
TRBJ2-1,TRBV27,TRBD2,.,TGTGCCAGCAGTTTTAGGCGGGGGGGACCGCGGGCAAATGAGCAGTTCTTC,CASSFRRGGPRANEQFF
TRBJ1-5,TRBV28,TRBD1,.,TGTGCCAGCAAGACAGGGAATCAGCCCCAGCATTTT,CASKTGNQPQHF
TRBJ1-1,TRBV7-9,TRBD1,.,TGTGCCAGCAGCTTAGACAGGGGAACTGAAGCTTTCTTT,CASSLDRGTEAFF
TRBJ2-3,TRBV19,TRBD2,.,TGTGCCAGTTCGCGGGGGTCCGGCACAGATACGCAGTATTTT,CASSRGSGTDTQYF
TRBJ2-7,TRBV27,.,.,TGTGCCAGCAAAAGGTCCTCAGGAACCAGGGACGAGCAGTACTTC,CASKRSSGTRDEQYF
TRBJ2-3,TRBV19,TRBD1,.,TGTGCCAGTAGCACGACAGGGATAAGCACAGATACGCAGTATTTT,CASSTTGISTDTQYF
TRBJ2-7,TRBV6-5,TRBD1,.,TGTGCCAGCAGGTTGACAGGGGTTGGTGAGCAGTACTTC,CASRLTGVGEQYF
TRBJ1-1,TRBV18,.,.,TGTGCCAGCTCGCTAAAACGGGATGCTGAAGCTTTCTTT,CASSLKRDAEAFF
TRBJ2-3,TRBV7-3,TRBD2,.,TGTGCCAGCAGCTTTACGGGCGGGAGCCCAGATACGCAGTATTTT,CASSFTGGSPDTQYF